This T cell receptor (beta chain) was sequenced in a study of OX40 agonist ivuxolimab in advanced cancers. The study's findings and limits: Both blood CD4+ and CD8+ T cells showed clonal growth by week 6 at 0.1 to 3.0 mg/kg. Some of the nonresponding patients also showed low levels of normalized T-cell clonal expansion.

The protocol was immunoSEQ multiplex PCR, while the TCRdb copy is restricted to in-frame clones and leaves out a portion. Of approximately 57,000 clones listed, 88% were seen once; the top ten hold approximately 3.4%. About this clone itself: Its antigen is still unknown.

CDR3 length: 17 amino acids. V gave up 0 bases and J gave up 4 bases, with 18 bases separating them. Germline V lookup: CDR1 LNHNV, CDR2 YYDKDF (reference sequence). The sample in question was CD4+ or CD8+ T cells sorted from blood, obtained in a trial of the OX40 agonist ivuxolimab. This sequence joins TRBV15 and TRBJ1-1; D gene uncertain. The sequence was obtained from an adult with an advanced solid tumor such as melanoma, head and neck, liver or kidney cancer. The CDR3 sequence: CATSRDSETATSTEAFF. CDR3 DNA: TGTGCCACCAGCAGAGATTCGGAGACGGCCACCTCCACTGAAGCTTTCTTT.